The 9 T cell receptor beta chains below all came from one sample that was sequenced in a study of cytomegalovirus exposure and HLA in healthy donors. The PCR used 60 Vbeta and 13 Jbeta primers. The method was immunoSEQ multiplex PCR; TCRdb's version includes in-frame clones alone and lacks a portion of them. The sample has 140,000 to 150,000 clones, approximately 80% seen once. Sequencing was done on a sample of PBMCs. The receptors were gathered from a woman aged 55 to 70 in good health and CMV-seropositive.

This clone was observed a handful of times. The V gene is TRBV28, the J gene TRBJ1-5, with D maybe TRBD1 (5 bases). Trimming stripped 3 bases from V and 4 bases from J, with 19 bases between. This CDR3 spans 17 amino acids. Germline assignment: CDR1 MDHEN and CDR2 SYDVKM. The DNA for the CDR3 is TGTGCCAGCAGTTTCGGGGGATCGGGGGGGACGAATCAGCCCCAGCATTTT. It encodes CASSFGGSGGTNQPQHF.

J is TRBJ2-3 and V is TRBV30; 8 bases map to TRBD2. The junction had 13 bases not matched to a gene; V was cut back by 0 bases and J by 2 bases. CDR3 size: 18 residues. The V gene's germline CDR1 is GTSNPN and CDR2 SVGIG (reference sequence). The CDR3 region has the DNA TGTGCCTGGAGTGTAGGGGCGGGGGGTAGCGGATACACAGATACGCAGTATTTT. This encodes CAWSVGAGGSGYTDTQYF.

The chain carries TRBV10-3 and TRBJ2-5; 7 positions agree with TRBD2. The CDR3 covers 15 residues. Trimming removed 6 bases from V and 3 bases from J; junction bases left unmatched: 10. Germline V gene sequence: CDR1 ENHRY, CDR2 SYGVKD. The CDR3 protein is CAIRGAAGEEETQYF. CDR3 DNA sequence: TGTGCCATCAGGGGAGCCGCGGGAGAAGAAGAGACCCAGTACTTC.

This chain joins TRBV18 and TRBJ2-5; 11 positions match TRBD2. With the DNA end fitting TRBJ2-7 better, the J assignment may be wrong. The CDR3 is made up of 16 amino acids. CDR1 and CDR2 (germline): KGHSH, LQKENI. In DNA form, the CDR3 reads TGTGCCAGCTCAGAACCGGGACTAGCGGACTCCTACGAGCAGTACTTC. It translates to CASSEPGLADSYEQYF.

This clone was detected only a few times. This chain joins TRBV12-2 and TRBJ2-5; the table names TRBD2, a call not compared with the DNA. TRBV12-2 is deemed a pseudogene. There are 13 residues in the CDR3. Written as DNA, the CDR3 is TGTGCAAGTCGCTCCCAAGGCGGTGGGACCCAGTACTTC. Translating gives CASRSQGGGTQYF.

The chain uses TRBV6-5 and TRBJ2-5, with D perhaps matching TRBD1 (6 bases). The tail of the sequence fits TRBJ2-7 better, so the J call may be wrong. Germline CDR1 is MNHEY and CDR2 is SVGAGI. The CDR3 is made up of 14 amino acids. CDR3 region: CASSYSRTAYEQYF. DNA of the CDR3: TGTGCCAGCAGTTACTCAAGGACAGCCTACGAGCAGTACTTC.

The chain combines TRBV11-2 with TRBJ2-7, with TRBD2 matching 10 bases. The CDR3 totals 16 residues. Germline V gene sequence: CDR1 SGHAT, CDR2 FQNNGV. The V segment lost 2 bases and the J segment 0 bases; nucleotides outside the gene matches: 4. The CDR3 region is CASSLPPSGSSYEQYF. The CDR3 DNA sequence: TGTGCCAGCAGCTTACCACCTAGCGGGAGCTCCTACGAGCAGTACTTC.

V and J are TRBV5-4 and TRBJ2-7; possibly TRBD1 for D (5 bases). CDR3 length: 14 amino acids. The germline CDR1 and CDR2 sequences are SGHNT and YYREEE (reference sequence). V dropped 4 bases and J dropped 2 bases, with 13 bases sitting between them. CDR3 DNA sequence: TGTGCCAGCAGCGAAGGACATCTACCCTACGAGCAGTACTTC. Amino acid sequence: CASSEGHLPYEQYF. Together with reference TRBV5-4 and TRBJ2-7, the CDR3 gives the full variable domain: ETGVTQSPTHLIKTRGQQVTLRCSSQSGHNTVSWYQQALGQGPQFIFQYYREEENGRGNFPPRFSGLQFPNYSSELNVNALELDDSALYLCASSEGHLPYEQYFGPGTRLTVT.

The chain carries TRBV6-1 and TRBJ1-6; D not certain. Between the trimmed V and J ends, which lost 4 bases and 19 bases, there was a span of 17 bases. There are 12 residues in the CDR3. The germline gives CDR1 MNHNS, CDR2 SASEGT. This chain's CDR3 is CASSGLGTGGHF. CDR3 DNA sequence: TGTGCCAGCAGTGGCCTCGGAACCGGCGGACACTTT.